The 27 T cell receptor beta chains in this list originate from one sample, sequenced in a study of blood T cell repertoires in COVID-19. Assay used: immunoSEQ multiplex PCR; TCRdb lists only in-frame clones, some missing. Of approximately 250,000 clones in the sample, about nine tenths were seen once. Sequencing used peripheral blood. The receptors were gathered from a woman aged 55-70 years who had recovered from COVID-19.

This clone was counted a single time. The V call is TRBV7-2, the J call TRBJ1-6; the D is unclear. The germline gives CDR1 SGHTA, CDR2 FQGNSA. V lost 0 bases, J lost 4 bases, and 4 bases lay in between. The CDR3 length is 14 residues. CDR3 DNA: TGTGCCAGCAGCTTAGCGTCGTATAATTCACCCCTCCACTTT. This sequence encodes CASSLASYNSPLHF.

The V and J genes are TRBV5-4 and TRBJ1-1; possibly TRBD1 for D (5 bases). Trimming removed 5 bases at V and 1 base at J, with 9 bases between. This CDR3 region has 13 residues. Germline loops: CDR1 SGHNT, CDR2 YYREEE (reference sequence). The CDR3 region is CASRHRRNTEAFF. DNA for the CDR3: TGTGCCAGCAGGCACAGGAGGAACACTGAAGCTTTCTTT.

The rearrangement joins TRBV6-2 or TRBV6-3 to TRBJ1-2; no firm D call. Germline CDR1 is MNHEY and CDR2 is SVGEGT. The CDR3 is 13 amino acids. Between the trimmed V and J ends, which lost 2 bases and 8 bases, there was a span of 12 bases. This CDR3 is CASSYGRRWGYTF. CDR3 nucleotide sequence: TGTGCCAGCAGTTACGGGCGTCGATGGGGCTACACCTTC.

The genes are TRBV10-2 and TRBJ1-2; the D is unclear. The CDR3 runs to 12 residues. Trimming stripped 2 bases from V and 6 bases from J, with 7 bases between. The germline gives CDR1 WSHSY, CDR2 SAAADI. CDR3 sequence reads: CASSERGNGYTF. The CDR3 DNA sequence: TGCGCCAGCAGTGAGCGGGGAAATGGCTACACCTTC.

This chain links TRBV5-1 with TRBJ2-7; tentatively, D is TRBD2 (5 bases). V lost 5 bases to trimming and J lost 0 bases, with 12 bases between them. Germline CDR1 reads SGHRS; CDR2 reads YFSETQ. CDR3 size: 14 residues. The CDR3 protein is CASSRGGSSYEQYF. DNA for the CDR3: TGCGCCAGCAGTCGTGGTGGGAGCTCCTACGAGCAGTACTTC.

V is TRBV7-2 and J is TRBJ1-2; D ambiguous. This CDR3 region has 14 residues. Germline CDR1 SGHTA, CDR2 FQGNSA. V was shortened by 5 bases and J by 7 bases, with 17 bases between the two germline ends. The CDR3 region is CASSPLSGGLGYTF. Here the CDR3 DNA reads TGTGCCAGCAGCCCCCTCTCCGGAGGGCTTGGCTACACCTTC.

This clone was recorded only once. The chain uses TRBV6-2 or TRBV6-3 and TRBJ1-1, with TRBD1 matching over 9 bases. The germline CDR1 and CDR2 sequences are MNHEY and SVGEGT. V lost 0 bases and J lost 4; bases outside the gene matches: 9. The CDR3 consists of 17 residues. CDR3 nucleotide sequence: TGTGCCAGCAGTTACTCAAAAACGGGACAGGGTGTCACTGAAGCTTTCTTT. Translation gives CASSYSKTGQGVTEAFF.

This clone was seen a single time. The chain joins TRBV5-1 to TRBJ2-7; D may be TRBD1 (6 bases). Trimming shortened V by 5 bases and J by 4 bases, and 19 bases separated the two germline ends. CDR3 length: 15 residues. Per the germline V gene, CDR1 is SGHRS and CDR2 is YFSETQ. CDR3 sequence reads: CASSWDTGNFYEQYF. The CDR3 nucleotides are TGCGCCAGCAGTTGGGACACGGGGAATTTTTACGAGCAGTACTTC. Full variable domain (rest looked up from reference TRBV5-1 and TRBJ2-7): KAGVTQTPRYLIKTRGQQVTLSCSPISGHRSVSWYQQTPGQGLQFLFEYFSETQRNKGNFPGRFSGRQFSNSRSEMNVSTLELGDSALYLCASSWDTGNFYEQYFGPGTRLTVT.

The chain links TRBV27 to TRBJ1-5; 8 bases fit TRBD1. Germline V gene sequence: CDR1 MNHEY, CDR2 SMNVEV (reference sequence). After removal of 5 bases from V and 5 bases from J, the junction contained 5 bases not matched to a gene. CDR3 length: 14 residues. DNA for the CDR3: TGTGCCAGCAGTGCCCAGGGGGCTTATCAGCCCCAGCATTTT. As protein: CASSAQGAYQPQHF.

As to this clone: Additional DNA sequences in this sample encode the identical CDR3. The chain recombines TRBV6-5 with TRBJ2-3; 13 positions match TRBD2. Germline CDR1 and CDR2: MNHEY and SVGAGI. The CDR3 runs 15 residues. With V trimmed by 6 bases and J by 3 bases, 3 bases remained unmatched. The CDR3 sequence is CASSLLAGGTDTQYF. CDR3 coding DNA: TGTGCCAGCAGCCTACTAGCGGGGGGGACAGATACGCAGTATTTT.

Worth noting for this clone: Germline is not matched at one junction end, which may reflect a read error. The gene calls are TRBV7-7 and TRBJ2-1; 8 bases map to TRBD2. This CDR3 has 14 amino acids. In germline, CDR1 is SSHAT, CDR2 FNYEAQ (reference sequence). CDR3 bases: TGTGCTAGCAGCCGGGGGGGAACCTACAATGAGCAGTTCTTC. It is translated as CASSRGGTYNEQFF. Full variable domain (rest looked up from reference TRBV7-7 and TRBJ2-1): GAGVSQSPRYKVTKRGQDVTLRCDPISSHATLYWYQQALGQGPEFLTYFNYEAQPDKSGLPSDRFSAERPEGSISTLTIQRTEQRDSAMYRCASSRGGTYNEQFFGPGTRLTVL.

The gene calls are TRBV9 and TRBJ2-5, with a weak D call TRBD2 (7 bases). CDR1 SGDLS and CDR2 YYNGEE come from the germline V gene. V was pared by 1 base and J by 5 bases, with 18 bases between. The length of the CDR3 is 16 residues. In DNA form, the CDR3 reads TGTGCCAGCAGCGTATCGGCGGGGGCCAGTAGCGAGACCCAGTACTTC. Residues: CASSVSAGASSETQYF.

The count of this clone is one. The chain is built from TRBV5-4 and TRBJ2-2, with TRBD2 matching over 8 bases. The V segment lost 2 bases and the J segment 6 bases; nucleotides outside the gene matches: 3. The CDR3 is made up of 14 amino acids. CDR1 and CDR2 from the germline V gene are SGHNT and YYREEE (reference sequence). The CDR3 region is CASSFGRGAGELFF. The CDR3 nucleotides read TGTGCCAGCAGCTTTGGGCGGGGGGCCGGGGAGCTGTTTTTT.

This clone was seen a single time. J is TRBJ2-2 and V is TRBV4-3; D gene uncertain. V lost 0 bases and J 4 bases, leaving 9 bases between the germline ends. The germline gives CDR1 LGHNA, CDR2 YSLEER. This CDR3 spans 15 amino acids. CDR3 protein: CASSQDPGTTGELFF. The CDR3 DNA reads TGCGCCAGCAGCCAAGATCCAGGCACCACCGGGGAGCTGTTTTTT.

This chain connects TRBV7-6 to TRBJ2-7; D remains ambiguous. The ends were cut back, 2 bases at V and 1 base at J, with 12 bases in the middle. Germline V gene sequence: CDR1 SGHVS, CDR2 FNYEAQ. This CDR3 comprises 15 residues. This CDR3 reads CASSLNRELSYEQYF. CDR3 coding DNA: TGTGCCAGCAGCTTAAACCGAGAGCTGTCCTACGAGCAGTACTTC.

The V gene is TRBV7-9, the J gene TRBJ1-1; D is uncertain. CDR3 size: 12 residues. Trimming stripped 3 bases from V and 1 base from J, with 3 bases between. Germline assignment: CDR1 SEHNR and CDR2 FQNEAQ (reference sequence). The CDR3: CASSFRNTEAFF. CDR3 sequence (DNA): TGTGCCAGCAGCTTTAGGAACACTGAAGCTTTCTTT.

The chain links TRBV2 to TRBJ1-5; no firm D call. CDR3 length: 14 residues. Trimming took off 6 bases at V and 4 bases at J, with 13 bases between the two ends. From germline, CDR1 is SNHLY and CDR2 FYNNEI. The CDR3 sequence: CASRVQAFNQPQHF. CDR3 nucleotide sequence: TGTGCCAGCAGGGTTCAAGCCTTTAATCAGCCCCAGCATTTT.

This chain uses TRBV9 with TRBJ2-4; 10 bases align to TRBD1. Germline V gene lookup returns CDR1 SGDLS and CDR2 YYNGEE. This CDR3 region has 15 residues. With V trimmed by 3 bases and J by 7 bases, 7 bases remained unmatched. Here the CDR3 reads CASSGETGGRNIQYF. The CDR3 coding sequence is TGTGCCAGCAGCGGGGAGACAGGGGGCAGGAACATTCAGTACTTC.

The chain couples TRBV7-2 to TRBJ1-2; D is possibly TRBD1 (5 bases). Germline CDR1 SGHTA, CDR2 FQGNSA. The CDR3 consists of 16 residues. V gave up 0 bases and J gave up 1 base, with 12 bases separating them. CDR3 sequence reads: CASSLAWGRFNYGYTF. The DNA of the CDR3 is TGTGCCAGCAGCTTAGCGTGGGGCAGGTTTAACTATGGCTACACCTTC.

The sample holds one count of this clone. The rearrangement links TRBV7-2 to TRBJ2-1; 8 positions agree with TRBD1. The CDR3 has 16 residues. With V trimmed by 7 bases and J by 6 bases, 14 bases remained unmatched. CDR1 SGHTA and CDR2 FQGNSA come from the germline V gene. The CDR3 reads CASTLSLPGGSNEQFF. CDR3 sequence (DNA): TGTGCCAGCACCCTAAGCCTCCCAGGGGGCTCCAATGAGCAGTTCTTC. Combining the CDR3 with reference TRBV7-2 and TRBJ2-1 gives the whole variable domain GAGVSQSPSNKVTEKGKDVELRCDPISGHTALYWYRQSLGQGLEFLIYFQGNSAPDKSGLPSDRFSAERTGGSVSTLTIQRTQQEDSAVYLCASTLSLPGGSNEQFFGPGTRLTVL.

The table lists this clone with a count of one. The chain links TRBV16 to TRBJ2-5; the D gene is possibly TRBD1 (6 bases). Trimming took 6 bases from V and 0 from J, leaving 8 bases between them. Germline loops: CDR1 KGHSY, CDR2 FQNENV. This CDR3 has 13 amino acids. The CDR3 loop reads CASSRDNQETQYF. CDR3 coding DNA: TGTGCCAGCAGTAGGGACAACCAAGAGACCCAGTACTTC.

In its sample, this clone was seen a few times. This rearrangement joins TRBV6-5 to TRBJ2-7; 8 bases align to TRBD1. Germline CDR1 MNHEY, CDR2 SVGAGI. The CDR3 totals 14 residues. The V gene end was trimmed by 5 bases and the J gene end by 4 bases; junction bases not matched to a gene: 7. CDR3 bases: TGTGCCAGCAGTAAGGGACAGGCGGGGTACGAGCAGTACTTC. Its protein product is CASSKGQAGYEQYF.

The V and J genes are TRBV18 and TRBJ2-5, with 10 bases aligning to TRBD1. CDR1 and CDR2 from the germline V gene are KGHSH and LQKENI. Trimming removed 3 bases from V and 2 bases from J; junction bases left unmatched: 12. This CDR3 has 18 amino acids. CDR3 sequence (DNA): TGTGCCAGCTCACCGTACCCCGGGACAGGGGAACGTCAAGAGACCCAGTACTTC. Residues: CASSPYPGTGERQETQYF.

The chain recombines TRBV5-1 with TRBJ1-1, with a weak D call TRBD1 (6 bases). V was pared by 2 bases and J by 2 bases, with 10 bases between. The length of the CDR3 is 14 residues. Germline CDR1 and CDR2: SGHRS and YFSETQ. The CDR3 DNA follows: TGCGCCAGCAGCTTACGGACAGACAACACTGAAGCTTTCTTT. Translated, it gives CASSLRTDNTEAFF.

The chain joins TRBV3-1 (or the pseudogene TRBV3-2) to TRBJ1-1, with TRBD1 matching over 7 bases. Germline V gene sequence: CDR1 LGHDT, CDR2 YNNKEL (reference sequence). V dropped 3 bases and J dropped 4; count of bases not matched to a gene: 2. The length of the CDR3 is 13 residues. The CDR3 bases are TGTGCCAGCAGCCAGTCAGGGGGCACTGAAGCTTTCTTT. Protein product: CASSQSGGTEAFF.

In its sample, this clone was seen once. The genes are TRBV12-5 and TRBJ2-3; no clear D gene. This CDR3 is built from 11 residues. Germline V lookup: CDR1 LGHNT, CDR2 FRNRAP. V was trimmed by 7 bases and J by 5 bases, leaving 7 bases between them. Here the CDR3 reads CASASGDTQYF. The CDR3 coding sequence is TGTGCTAGTGCTTCGGGAGATACGCAGTATTTT. The variable domain in full, completed from reference TRBV12-5 and TRBJ2-3, reads DARVTQTPRHKVTEMGQEVTMRCQPILGHNTVFWYRQTMMQGLELLAYFRNRAPLDDSGMPKDRFSAEMPDATLATLKIQPSEPRDSAVYFCASASGDTQYFGPGTRLTVL.

This chain connects TRBV27 to TRBJ1-4, with D possibly being TRBD1 (6 bases). The CDR3 length is 14 residues. Germline V gene sequence: CDR1 MNHEY, CDR2 SMNVEV (reference sequence). The ends were cut back, 7 bases at V and 4 bases at J, with 13 bases in the middle. The CDR3 DNA reads as TGTGCCAGCACCTCAGGACAGTATAATGAAAAACTGTTTTTT. This encodes CASTSGQYNEKLFF.